The sequence of this TCR beta chain was determined in a study of CD8 T cells in Susac syndrome. On the study more broadly: Within the group of sequenced Susac syndrome patients, five or six had active disease and eight were in remission.

Random hexamers were used to reverse transcribe the RNA input (about 0.5 to 1 ug). The TCR beta CDR3 was amplified by immunoSEQ multiplex PCR across 54 Vbeta, 13 Jbeta. TCRdb re-called the immunoSEQ multiplex PCR reads with MiXCR, one entry per CDR3 protein. Of 150,000 to 200,000 distinct CDR3 sequences listed, 91% are singletons. The V gene end was trimmed by 4 bases and the J gene end by 4 bases; junction bases not matched to a gene: 7. The CDR3 is 15 amino acids. Germline V gene sequence: CDR1 MNHEY, CDR2 SVGAGI. Through negative isolation, CD4+ and CD8+ T cells were obtained, while TEMRA cells were enriched using FACS.

Sequencing was performed on CD4+ T cells from PBMCs. The chain carries TRBV6-5 and TRBJ2-3, with 8 bases that match TRBD2. The receptor was isolated from a human donor with Susac syndrome. CDR3 DNA: TGTGCCAGCAGTTTAAGCGGGGGTTACGCAGATACGCAGTATTTT. This translates into CASSLSGGYADTQYF.